Below, 15 T cell receptor beta chains from the same sample are listed, as sequenced in a study of human T cells and chemical hapten exposure. Noted time point: patch test 2, 6 weeks after DPC sensitization. Treatment: therapeutic diphenylcyclopropenone sensitization with weekly scalp DPC. TCRdb reprocessed the RACE reads with MiXCR, giving one entry per CDR3 protein. The sample shows some 27,000 distinct CDR3 sequences, roughly 10% of them seen only once. The specimen comprised whole blood, sampled in connection with sensitization to the hapten diphenylcyclopropenone (DPC). The receptors come from a man aged 30 to 39 with alopecia areata. Some clones in this sample may be carry-over from other donors' samples.

The table lists this clonotype with many counts. The chain joins TRBV6-1 to TRBJ1-2, with D possibly matching TRBD1 (5 bases). This CDR3 has 16 amino acids. The germline gives CDR1 MNHNS, CDR2 SASEGT. Trimming stripped 1 base from V and 5 bases from J, with 17 bases between. CDR3 nucleotides: TGTGCCAGCAGTGAAGTAGGGGCTCTGCCGCCTTATGGCTACACCTTC. Residues: CASSEVGALPPYGYTF.

This clonotype was detected many times. The V gene is TRBV20-1, the J gene TRBJ1-5, with D possibly matching TRBD1 (6 bases). Germline CDR1 DFQATT, CDR2 SNEGSKA (reference sequence). V shed 7 bases and J shed 4 bases, with 14 bases lying between them. This CDR3 is 13 amino acids long. This chain's CDR3 is CSVAGALNQPQHF. The CDR3 bases are TGCAGTGTAGCGGGGGCTTTAAATCAGCCCCAGCATTTT.

At least ten counts were recorded for this clonotype. The rearrangement joins TRBV18 to TRBJ1-1, with D maybe TRBD1 (6 bases). Trimming left V 3 bases short and J 4 bases short, with 12 bases between. Germline V gene lookup returns CDR1 KGHSH and CDR2 LQKENI. The CDR3 is made up of 14 amino acids. The CDR3 coding sequence is TGTGCCAGCTCACCGTCAGGGGCTATCACTGAAGCTTTCTTT. Protein product: CASSPSGAITEAFF.

This clonotype is classed as medium-sized. This sequence joins TRBV7-6 and TRBJ2-5; D remains unclear. With 7 bases removed from V and 5 bases from J, the gap between germline ends came to 11 bases. The CDR3 consists of 12 residues. Germline V gene data show CDR1 as SGHVS and CDR2 as FNYEAQ. The CDR3 loop reads CASTQHDETQYF. The DNA of the CDR3 is TGTGCCAGCACTCAGCACGACGAGACCCAGTACTTC.

This clonotype has more than one count but fewer than ten. The chain has TRBV19 and TRBJ2-7; 12 positions match TRBD2. V was pared by 5 bases and J by 3 bases, with 5 bases of the junction left unmatched. This CDR3 spans 15 amino acids. The V gene's germline CDR1 is LNHDA and CDR2 SQIVND (reference sequence). The CDR3, as DNA: TGTGCCAGTAGTCTGACTAGCGGGGGCCTCTACGAGCAGTACTTC. Translating it yields CASSLTSGGLYEQYF.

In this sample, this clonotype turned up a few times. V and J are TRBV29-1 and TRBJ1-2, with no clear D. V dropped 4 bases and J dropped 4 bases, with 10 bases sitting between them. Germline V CDR1 and CDR2: SQVTM, ANQGSEA. The CDR3 length is 12 residues. CDR3 residues: CSVGAVSYGYTF. The DNA of the CDR3 is TGCAGCGTTGGGGCGGTCAGCTATGGCTACACCTTC.

This clonotype was seen at least ten times. The chain combines TRBV11-2 with TRBJ2-7, with D hard to call. The V end was cut by 3 bases, the J end by 5 bases, with 14 bases between. This CDR3 has 14 amino acids. Germline V gene sequence: CDR1 SGHAT, CDR2 FQNNGV. The CDR3 here is CASSFGQDPHEQYF. In DNA form, the CDR3 reads TGTGCCAGCAGCTTCGGGCAGGACCCCCACGAGCAGTACTTC.

This clonotype is categorized as medium-sized. The chain uses TRBV2 and TRBJ2-6; D remains unclear. This CDR3 contains 16 residues. V lost 10 bases to trimming and J lost 0 bases, with 16 bases between them. Germline-derived CDR1 and CDR2 are SNHLY and FYNNEI. CDR3 DNA: TGTGCCACCCTTCGGGTCCTATACTCTGGGGCCAACGTCCTGACTTTC. It translates to CATLRVLYSGANVLTF.

This clonotype was recorded at least ten times. This chain links TRBV27 with TRBJ2-1; 12 bases align to TRBD1. Germline V gene lookup returns CDR1 MNHEY and CDR2 SMNVEV (reference sequence). The CDR3 consists of 17 residues. Trimming cost V 4 bases and J 7 bases; bases outside gene matches: 11. The CDR3 DNA sequence: TGTGCCAGCAGTTCTGCAGGGAGGGACAGGGGGCGGAATGAGCAGTTCTTC. Amino acid sequence: CASSSAGRDRGRNEQFF.

The rearrangement uses TRBV4-1 and TRBJ1-4, with D possibly being TRBD1 (5 bases). Germline assignment: CDR1 MGHRA and CDR2 YSYEKL. V lost 0 bases and J lost 8, with 16 bases in between. The CDR3 extends over 16 amino acids. The chain's CDR3 is CASSQEGRLSGEKLFF. The CDR3 region has the DNA TGCGCCAGCAGCCAAGAGGGACGCCTAAGCGGGGAAAAACTGTTTTTT.

This clonotype has a count of ten or more. The chain uses TRBV27 and TRBJ2-1, with 8 bases that match TRBD1. The CDR3 spans 16 residues. Germline-derived CDR1 and CDR2 are MNHEY and SMNVEV (reference sequence). The junction had 16 bases not matched to a gene; V was cut back by 5 bases and J by 10 bases. The CDR3 sequence: CASSPPGTGASREQFF. The CDR3 DNA reads as TGTGCCAGCAGTCCTCCGGGGACAGGAGCGTCCCGCGAGCAGTTCTTC.

This clonotype was recorded many times. The CDR3 region is CASSYTPPGSNEQFF. CDR3 nucleotides: TGTGCCAGCAGTTACACCCCTCCCGGCTCGAATGAGCAGTTCTTC. The rearrangement links TRBV6-5 to TRBJ2-1; the D is unclear. Trimming left V 2 bases short and J 7 bases short, with 15 bases between. The CDR3 consists of 15 residues. Per germline, CDR1 MNHEY and CDR2 SVGAGI.

This clonotype was counted between two and nine times. The genes are TRBV11-2 and TRBJ1-2, with D perhaps matching TRBD1 (5 bases). V lost 1 base, J lost 3 bases, and 21 bases lay in between. This CDR3 contains 18 residues. The V gene's germline CDR1 is SGHAT and CDR2 FQNNGV. This chain's CDR3 is CASSLGTLWAPADYGYTF. As DNA, the CDR3 is TGTGCCAGCAGCTTAGGGACATTATGGGCTCCTGCGGACTATGGCTACACCTTC.

This clonotype was observed many times. The chain has TRBV20-1 and TRBJ1-2; the D is unclear. Germline V lookup: CDR1 DFQATT, CDR2 SNEGSKA (reference sequence). V shed 0 bases and J shed 4 bases, with 9 bases lying between them. CDR3 length: 13 residues. The CDR3 sequence is CSARDPGSYGYTF. CDR3 bases: TGCAGTGCTAGAGATCCGGGTAGCTATGGCTACACCTTC.

The chain combines TRBV28 with TRBJ2-3; possibly TRBD2 for D (6 bases). The V gene's germline CDR1 is MDHEN and CDR2 SYDVKM. V lost 4 bases and J lost 2, with 16 bases in between. The CDR3 length is 16 residues. The CDR3 loop is CASSSYSGIVTDTQYF. The CDR3 region has the DNA TGTGCCAGCAGTTCCTATAGCGGAATCGTCACAGATACGCAGTATTTT.